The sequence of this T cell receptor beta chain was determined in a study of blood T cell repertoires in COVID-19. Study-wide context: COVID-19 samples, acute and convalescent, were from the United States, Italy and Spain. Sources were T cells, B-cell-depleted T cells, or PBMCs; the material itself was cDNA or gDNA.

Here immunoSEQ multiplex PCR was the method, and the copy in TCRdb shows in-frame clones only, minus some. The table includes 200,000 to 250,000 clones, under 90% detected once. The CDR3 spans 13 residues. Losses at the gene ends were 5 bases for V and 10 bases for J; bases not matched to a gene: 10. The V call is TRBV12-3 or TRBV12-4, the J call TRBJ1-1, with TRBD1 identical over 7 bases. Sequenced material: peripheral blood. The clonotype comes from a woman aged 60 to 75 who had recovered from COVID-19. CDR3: CASSRYRGPGAFF. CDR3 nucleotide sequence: TGTGCCAGCAGTCGCTACAGGGGCCCAGGAGCTTTCTTT.